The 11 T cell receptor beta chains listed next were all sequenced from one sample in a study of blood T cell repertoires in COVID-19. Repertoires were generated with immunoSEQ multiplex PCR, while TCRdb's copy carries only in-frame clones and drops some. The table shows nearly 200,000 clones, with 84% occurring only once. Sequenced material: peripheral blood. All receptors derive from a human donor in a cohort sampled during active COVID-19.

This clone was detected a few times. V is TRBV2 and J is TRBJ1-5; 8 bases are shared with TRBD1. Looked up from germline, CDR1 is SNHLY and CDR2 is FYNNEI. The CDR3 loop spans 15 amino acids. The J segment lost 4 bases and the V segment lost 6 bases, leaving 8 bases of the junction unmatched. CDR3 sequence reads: CASRFGTGRNQPQHF. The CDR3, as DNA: TGTGCCAGCAGGTTTGGGACAGGCAGGAATCAGCCCCAGCATTTT.

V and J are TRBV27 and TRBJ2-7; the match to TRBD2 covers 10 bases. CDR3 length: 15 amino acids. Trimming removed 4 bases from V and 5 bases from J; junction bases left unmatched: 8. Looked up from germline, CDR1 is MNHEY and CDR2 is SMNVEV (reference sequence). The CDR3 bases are TGTGCCAGCAGTTCTCGTAGCGGGAGGCCCAACGAGCAGTACTTC. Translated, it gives CASSSRSGRPNEQYF.

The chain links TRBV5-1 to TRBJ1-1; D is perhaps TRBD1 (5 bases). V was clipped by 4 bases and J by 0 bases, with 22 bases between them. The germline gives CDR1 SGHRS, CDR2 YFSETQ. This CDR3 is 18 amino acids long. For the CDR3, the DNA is TGCGCCAGCAGCAGCGCCCAGGGCGCCGGTTCGATGAACACTGAAGCTTTCTTT. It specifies CASSSAQGAGSMNTEAFF.

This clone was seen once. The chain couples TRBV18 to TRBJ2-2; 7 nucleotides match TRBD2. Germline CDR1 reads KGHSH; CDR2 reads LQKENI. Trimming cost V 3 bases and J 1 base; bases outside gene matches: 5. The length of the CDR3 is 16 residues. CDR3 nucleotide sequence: TGTGCCAGCTCACCGTCAGCGGGGCTGAACACCGGGGAGCTGTTTTTT. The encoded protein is CASSPSAGLNTGELFF. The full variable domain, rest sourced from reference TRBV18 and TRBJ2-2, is NAGVMQNPRHLVRRRGQEARLRCSPMKGHSHVYWYRQLPEEGLKFMVYLQKENIIDESGMPKERFSAEFPKEGPSILRIQQVVRGDSAAYFCASSPSAGLNTGELFFGEGSRLTVL.

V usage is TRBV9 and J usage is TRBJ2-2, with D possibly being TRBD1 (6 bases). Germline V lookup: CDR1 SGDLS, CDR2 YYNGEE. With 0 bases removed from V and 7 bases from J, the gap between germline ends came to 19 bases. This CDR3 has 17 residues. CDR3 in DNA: TGTGCCAGCAGCGTAGCATATGGGACACGAGGGGTCGGGGAGCTGTTTTTT. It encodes CASSVAYGTRGVGELFF.

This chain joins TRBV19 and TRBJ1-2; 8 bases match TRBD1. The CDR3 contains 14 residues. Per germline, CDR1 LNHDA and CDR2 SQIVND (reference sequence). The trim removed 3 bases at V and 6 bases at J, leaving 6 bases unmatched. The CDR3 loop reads CASSIRGRRDGYTF. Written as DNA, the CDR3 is TGTGCCAGTAGTATCAGGGGGCGCCGGGATGGCTACACCTTC.

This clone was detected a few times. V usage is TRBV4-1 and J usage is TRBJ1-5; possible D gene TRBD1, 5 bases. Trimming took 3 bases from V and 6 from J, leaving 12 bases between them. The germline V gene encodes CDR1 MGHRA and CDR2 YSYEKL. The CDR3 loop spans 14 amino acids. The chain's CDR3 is CASSHQGFSQPQHF. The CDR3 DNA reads TGCGCCAGCAGCCATCAGGGTTTCAGTCAGCCCCAGCATTTT.

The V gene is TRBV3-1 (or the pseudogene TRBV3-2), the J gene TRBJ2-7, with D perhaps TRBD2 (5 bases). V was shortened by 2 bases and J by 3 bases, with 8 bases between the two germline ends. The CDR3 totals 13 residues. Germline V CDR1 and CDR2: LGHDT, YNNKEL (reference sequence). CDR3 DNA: TGTGCCAGCAGCCAAAGTGGACTCTACGAGCAGTACTTC. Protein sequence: CASSQSGLYEQYF.

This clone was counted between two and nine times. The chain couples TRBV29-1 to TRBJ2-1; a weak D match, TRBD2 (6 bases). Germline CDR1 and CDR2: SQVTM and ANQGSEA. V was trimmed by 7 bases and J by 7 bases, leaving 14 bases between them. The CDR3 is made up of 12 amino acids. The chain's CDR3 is CSGRDWLNEQFF. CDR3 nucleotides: TGCAGCGGCCGGGACTGGTTAAATGAGCAGTTCTTC.

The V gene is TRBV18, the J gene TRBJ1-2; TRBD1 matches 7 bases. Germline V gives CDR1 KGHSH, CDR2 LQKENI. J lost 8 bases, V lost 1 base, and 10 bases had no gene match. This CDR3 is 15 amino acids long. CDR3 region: CASSPQADRVDGYTF. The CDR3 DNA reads TGTGCCAGCTCACCACAAGCTGACAGGGTCGACGGCTACACCTTC.

DNA of the CDR3: TGTGCCAGCAGCCCCGTCACAGGGTTCGAGCAGTACTTC. Translation: CASSPVTGFEQYF. The chain uses TRBV2 and TRBJ2-7, with a weak D call TRBD1 (6 bases). Germline CDR1 reads SNHLY; CDR2 reads FYNNEI. Trimming took 6 bases from V and 6 from J, leaving 15 bases between them. This CDR3 is built from 13 residues.